One sample yielded the 10 T cell receptor beta chains listed below, sequenced in a study of regulatory T cells in long-lasting Graves disease. Described time point: persistent/refractory GD, antithyroid drugs over 5 years with positive TRAb. RNA from PBMCs was the source of the TCR library. Construction of TCR beta libraries relied on iRepertoire HTBI primers and on Arm-PCR targeting CDR3 regions. TCRdb passed the multiplex PCR reads through MiXCR, listing each CDR3 protein once. The data hold fewer than 600,000 distinct CDR3 sequences, with approximately 23% observed a single time. This specimen consisted of peripheral blood mononuclear cells (PBMCs), obtained when the disease was refractory, from a patient treated with antithyroid drugs. These receptors all stem from a female donor with Graves disease.

This clonotype was recorded many times. V usage is TRBV28 and J usage is TRBJ1-5; possible D gene TRBD1, 5 bases. This CDR3 comprises 13 residues. Trimming cost V 7 bases and J 5 bases, with 12 bases left between them. Germline V gives CDR1 MDHEN, CDR2 SYDVKM. The CDR3 DNA reads TGTGCCAGCAACCTCCGGGGCCATCAGCCCCAGCATTTT. Translation gives CASNLRGHQPQHF.

At least ten counts were recorded for this clonotype. The chain employs TRBV11-2 and TRBJ1-1, with a weak D call TRBD1 (6 bases). CDR1 is SGHAT, CDR2 FQNNGV, per germline. This CDR3 is 12 amino acids long. Deletions cut 8 bases from V and 1 base from J, with 8 bases between. The CDR3 here is CASGGRNTEAFF. CDR3 nucleotides: TGTGCCAGCGGGGGGCGGAACACTGAAGCTTTCTTT.

The V call is TRBV19, the J call TRBJ2-7, with D maybe TRBD2 (6 bases). Germline CDR1 is LNHDA and CDR2 is SQIVND (reference sequence). This CDR3 contains 14 residues. V was shortened by 9 bases and J by 3 bases, with 18 bases between the two germline ends. In DNA, the CDR3 is TGTGCCAGCGAGGAGGGAAAATGGGACTACGAGCAGTACTTC. This codes for CASEEGKWDYEQYF. The full variable domain, with the rest looked up from reference TRBV19 and TRBJ2-7, is DGGITQSPKYLFRKEGQNVTLSCEQNLNHDAMYWYRQDPGQGLRLIYYSQIVNDFQKGDIAEGYSVSREKKESFPLTVTSAQKNPTAFYLCASEEGKWDYEQYFGPGTRLTVT.

This chain connects TRBV12-3 or TRBV12-4 to TRBJ2-3, with 7 positions matching TRBD2. V was pared by 3 bases and J by 5 bases, with 11 bases of the junction left unmatched. CDR3 length: 16 residues. DNA for the CDR3: TGTGCCAGCAGTTTTCGAGCGGGGACTCTTGGAGATACGCAGTATTTT. It specifies CASSFRAGTLGDTQYF.

The chain joins TRBV27 to TRBJ2-2; perhaps TRBD1 as D (6 bases). The CDR3 extends over 15 amino acids. Between the trimmed V and J ends, which lost 4 bases and 0 bases, there was a span of 9 bases. Germline CDR1 is MNHEY and CDR2 is SMNVEV (reference sequence). CDR3 nucleotides: TGTGCCAGCAGTTATGGGGGCGCGAACACCGGGGAGCTGTTTTTT. It codes for CASSYGGANTGELFF.

This chain links TRBV6-2 or TRBV6-3 with TRBJ2-1, with D possibly called TRBD1 or TRBD2 (5 bases each). This CDR3 contains 17 residues. Trimming shortened V by 6 bases and J by 2 bases, and 20 bases separated the two germline ends. Germline V gene sequence: CDR1 MNHEY, CDR2 SVGEGT. The CDR3 coding sequence is TGTGCCAGCAGGTTGAGCCCTATAGAGGGGCCCTACAATGAGCAGTTCTTC. It specifies CASRLSPIEGPYNEQFF.

This clonotype came up many times. This sequence joins TRBV28 and TRBJ1-5, with D unclear. This CDR3 spans 11 amino acids. Germline V gene sequence: CDR1 MDHEN, CDR2 SYDVKM. Trimming cost V 8 bases and J 0 bases, with 2 bases left between them. DNA for the CDR3: TGTGCCAGCTATAGCAATCAGCCCCAGCATTTT. It encodes CASYSNQPQHF. The full variable domain, with the rest looked up from reference TRBV28 and TRBJ1-5, is DVKVTQSSRYLVKRTGEKVFLECVQDMDHENMFWYRQDPGLGLRLIYFSYDVKMKEKGDIPEGYSVSREKKERFSLILESASTNQTSMYLCASYSNQPQHFGDGTRLSIL.

This sequence joins TRBV20-1 and TRBJ2-2; D is undetermined. CDR3 length equals 12 residues. The V gene's germline CDR1 is DFQATT and CDR2 SNEGSKA (reference sequence). In nucleotides, the CDR3 is TGCAGCGCAAAGGGAATCGCCGGGGAGCTGTTTTTT. Amino acids: CSAKGIAGELFF.

This clonotype was picked up a small number of times. The rearrangement uses TRBV25-1 and TRBJ1-2; 8 bases map to TRBD1. CDR3 size: 12 residues. Germline lookup yields CDR1 MGHDK and CDR2 SYGVNS. V shed 8 bases and J 2 bases; nucleotides not matched to a gene: 1. CDR3 residues: CASAGGNYGYTF. The CDR3 DNA sequence: TGTGCCAGCGCAGGGGGCAACTATGGCTACACCTTC.

V is TRBV19 and J is TRBJ2-7, with D possibly being TRBD1 or TRBD2 (5 bases each). Germline V gene lookup returns CDR1 LNHDA and CDR2 SQIVND (reference sequence). The CDR3 runs to 15 residues. V lost 3 bases to trimming and J lost 3 bases, with 15 bases between them. CDR3 nucleotide sequence: TGTGCCAGTAGTATCTCTCGAGGGGCCCGCTACGAGCAGTACTTC. It encodes CASSISRGARYEQYF. Full variable domain (outside the CDR3, taken from reference TRBV19 and TRBJ2-7): DGGITQSPKYLFRKEGQNVTLSCEQNLNHDAMYWYRQDPGQGLRLIYYSQIVNDFQKGDIAEGYSVSREKKESFPLTVTSAQKNPTAFYLCASSISRGARYEQYFGPGTRLTVT.